This entry is about one T cell receptor (beta chain). No antigen is known for it. Genomic DNA per cell subset filled all wells of several immunoSEQ plates. Some clones are missing from TCRdb's copy, which holds only in-frame ones; the method was immunoSEQ multiplex PCR. Of 950,000 to 1,300,000 clones listed, roughly 75% are singletons. The data are from a study of shared clonotypes between healthy human individuals. Study-level findings and limits: In contrast to clonotypes shared by all four donors, non-shared clonotypes had lower generation probabilities.

Germline V gene data show CDR1 as GTSNPN and CDR2 as SVGIG (reference sequence). The V end was cut by 3 bases, the J end by 3 bases, with 10 bases between. This CDR3 comprises 13 residues. Sequencing was performed on memory CD4+ T cells sorted from blood. The sample's subset: CD45RA-negative fraction. The receptor comes from a man between 18 and 29 years old in good health. The chain is built from TRBV30 and TRBJ2-3, with a possible D match to TRBD2 (5 bases). The CDR3 DNA reads TGTGCCTGGAGCCCTCGGGGAACAGATACGCAGTATTTT. It translates to CAWSPRGTDTQYF.